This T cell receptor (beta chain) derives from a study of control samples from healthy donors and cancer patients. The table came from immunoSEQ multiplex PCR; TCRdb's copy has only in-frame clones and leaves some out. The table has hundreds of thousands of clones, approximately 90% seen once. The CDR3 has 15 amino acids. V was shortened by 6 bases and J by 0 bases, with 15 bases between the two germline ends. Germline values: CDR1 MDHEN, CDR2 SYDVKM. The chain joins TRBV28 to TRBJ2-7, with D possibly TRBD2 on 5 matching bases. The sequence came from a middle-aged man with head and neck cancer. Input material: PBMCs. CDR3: CASSTPAVNSYEQYF. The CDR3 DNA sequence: TGTGCCAGCAGCACCCCAGCGGTAAACTCCTACGAGCAGTACTTC.